This entry lists 27 T cell receptor beta chains sequenced from one sample in a study of Ad26.COV2.S vaccination and SARS-CoV-2 variants. The protocol was immunoSEQ multiplex PCR, while the TCRdb copy is restricted to in-frame clones and leaves out a portion. The table lists around 450,000 clones, 89% of them singletons. Treatment meaning: 19 received Ad26.COV2.S at low or high dose, single or two shots; roughly 5 received placebo; per-sample allocation not given. Specimen acquisition occurred on day 63 following the initial vaccine or placebo injection. The sample in question was peripheral blood, obtained in a trial of Ad26.COV2.S vaccine versus placebo. All receptors come from a person between 18 and 65 years old who received the Ad26.COV2.S COVID-19 vaccine or a placebo.

The gene calls are TRBV27 and TRBJ1-2; D might be TRBD1 (6 bases). The CDR3 runs 16 residues. Germline V CDR1 and CDR2: MNHEY, SMNVEV (reference sequence). Trimming removed 5 bases from V and 8 bases from J, with 24 bases in between. DNA of the CDR3: TGTGCCAGCAGTCCCTCACAGGGCGTCCGTCAGCGGGGCTACACCTTC. It translates to CASSPSQGVRQRGYTF.

The CDR3 nucleotides are TGTGCCAGCAGCGGATGGGGGTTGAAGCAGTACTTC. This sequence encodes CASSGWGLKQYF. This sequence joins TRBV6-5 and TRBJ2-7; D is possibly TRBD1 or TRBD2 (5 bases each). V was pared by 6 bases and J by 8 bases, with 14 bases between. Germline V gives CDR1 MNHEY, CDR2 SVGAGI. The CDR3 is made up of 12 amino acids.

The chain combines TRBV9 with TRBJ1-5; D is ambiguous. The CDR3 length is 15 residues. The germline V and J ends were trimmed by 0 bases and 5 bases, with 12 bases remaining between them. CDR1 is SGDLS, CDR2 YYNGEE, per germline. In DNA form, the CDR3 reads TGTGCCAGCAGCGTAGACCCCCGGGCCGATCAGCCCCAGCATTTT. The encoded protein is CASSVDPRADQPQHF.

The chain links TRBV28 to TRBJ2-2; D is possibly TRBD2 (5 bases). The CDR3 has 14 residues. Germline CDR1 and CDR2: MDHEN and SYDVKM. The ends were cut back, 6 bases at V and 1 base at J, with 9 bases in the middle. The CDR3 region is CASSGELNTGELFF. CDR3 coding DNA: TGTGCCAGCAGCGGGGAGCTGAACACCGGGGAGCTGTTTTTT.

The chain is built from TRBV6-1 and TRBJ2-1; 14 bases agree with TRBD2. V shed 3 bases and J 15 bases; nucleotides not matched to a gene: 10. Germline-derived CDR1 and CDR2 are MNHNS and SASEGT. The CDR3 covers 15 residues. Here the CDR3 DNA reads TGTGCCAGCAGTGAGAAAACTGGGACTAGCGGGAGTAGGTTCTTC. This codes for CASSEKTGTSGSRFF.

The chain recombines TRBV11-1 with TRBJ1-2, with a possible D match to TRBD1 (6 bases). The germline V and J ends were trimmed by 5 bases and 0 bases, with 13 bases remaining between them. Germline V gene sequence: CDR1 SGHAT, CDR2 FQDESV (reference sequence). The CDR3 sequence is 15 residues long. The CDR3 sequence is CASSPFGQTNYGYTF. Written as DNA, the CDR3 is TGTGCCAGCAGCCCTTTCGGACAGACTAACTATGGCTACACCTTC.

This chain joins TRBV7-3 and TRBJ1-1; D gene unclear. V was shortened by 5 bases and J by 1 base, with 8 bases between the two germline ends. Germline V gene lookup returns CDR1 SGHTA and CDR2 FQGTGA. The length of the CDR3 is 13 residues. CDR3 residues: CASSPNKNTEAFF. The DNA for the CDR3 is TGTGCCAGCAGCCCTAACAAGAACACTGAAGCTTTCTTT.

CDR3 nucleotides: TGTGCCAGCAGTTCCCGGACAGGGAGGGATCAGCCCCAGCATTTT. This encodes CASSSRTGRDQPQHF. V usage is TRBV6-2 or TRBV6-3 and J usage is TRBJ1-5; TRBD1 matches at 8 bases. Unmatched junction bases numbered 7, after V lost 4 bases and J lost 5 bases. Per the germline V gene, CDR1 is MNHEY and CDR2 is SVGEGT. This CDR3 is 15 amino acids long.

V gene TRBV27 combines with J gene TRBJ2-2; 7 bases agree with TRBD2. The J segment lost 1 base and the V segment lost 2 bases, leaving 4 bases of the junction unmatched. The CDR3 is 16 amino acids. The V gene's germline CDR1 is MNHEY and CDR2 SMNVEV (reference sequence). The CDR3 DNA reads as TGTGCCAGCAGTTTAAATGGCGGGGGGAACACCGGGGAGCTGTTTTTT. Translated: CASSLNGGGNTGELFF.

The chain links TRBV6-5 to TRBJ2-2; maybe TRBD2 (5 bases). The germline gives CDR1 MNHEY, CDR2 SVGAGI. This CDR3 is built from 15 residues. V gave up 0 bases and J gave up 3 bases, with 8 bases separating them. CDR3 in amino acids: CASSYSREYTGELFF. CDR3 in DNA: TGTGCCAGCAGTTACTCGAGGGAATACACCGGGGAGCTGTTTTTT.

The chain uses TRBV5-1 and TRBJ2-5; 8 positions match TRBD1. This CDR3 is built from 16 residues. The germline V gene has CDR1 SGHRS and CDR2 YFSETQ. V shed 0 bases, J shed 5 bases, and the junction held 9 bases outside the gene matches. CDR3 in DNA: TGCGCCAGCAGCTTGGGAGTCAGGGGGCTTTTGGAGACCCAGTACTTC. Its translation: CASSLGVRGLLETQYF.

The chain uses TRBV5-1 and TRBJ2-2, with D unclear. Deletions cut 2 bases from V and 6 bases from J, with 5 bases between. The CDR3 covers 12 residues. Germline loops: CDR1 SGHRS, CDR2 YFSETQ. DNA of the CDR3: TGCGCCAGCAGCTTAAATGCCGGGGAGCTGTTTTTT. It translates to CASSLNAGELFF.

This rearrangement joins TRBV30 to TRBJ2-1, with 10 nucleotides matching TRBD1. The CDR3 extends over 16 amino acids. V trimming: 2 bases; J trimming: 3 bases; junction bases outside the gene matches: 7. Germline V CDR1 and CDR2: GTSNPN, SVGIG (reference sequence). This chain's CDR3 is CAWSIGRTGGYNEQFF. In nucleotides, the CDR3 is TGTGCCTGGAGTATAGGGAGGACAGGGGGCTACAATGAGCAGTTCTTC.

This clone was counted a few times. The chain couples TRBV27 to TRBJ2-5, with D possibly matching TRBD1 (5 bases). The CDR3 sequence is 13 residues long. V lost 6 bases, J lost 5 bases, and 13 bases lay in between. In germline, CDR1 is MNHEY, CDR2 SMNVEV (reference sequence). DNA of the CDR3: TGTGCCAGCAGATTCAGGGTCCAGGAGACCCAGTACTTC. Its translation: CASRFRVQETQYF.

This clone was detected once. V usage is TRBV2 and J usage is TRBJ1-4; D is uncertain. The CDR3 totals 13 residues. The germline V gene encodes CDR1 SNHLY and CDR2 FYNNEI. V was clipped by 8 bases and J by 2 bases, with 9 bases between them. This CDR3 is CASGVETNEKLFF. CDR3 DNA: TGTGCCAGCGGAGTTGAGACTAATGAAAAACTGTTTTTT.

The V gene is TRBV5-1, the J gene TRBJ2-3; 10 positions match TRBD2. Germline-derived CDR1 and CDR2 are SGHRS and YFSETQ. V gave up 2 bases and J gave up 4 bases; unmatched junction bases: 4. This CDR3 spans 15 amino acids. CDR3 sequence reads: CASSFITSGADTQYF. DNA for the CDR3: TGCGCCAGCAGCTTTATAACTAGCGGGGCAGATACGCAGTATTTT.

The J gene is TRBJ2-3, the V gene TRBV24-1, with D maybe TRBD1 (6 bases). Germline CDR1 reads KGHDR; CDR2 reads SFDVKD. Trimming removed 6 bases from V and 6 bases from J, with 12 bases in between. The CDR3 totals 13 residues. DNA for the CDR3: TGTGCCACCAGTAGGGACACCTCGGATACGCAGTATTTT. Encoded protein: CATSRDTSDTQYF.

The chain combines TRBV5-1 with TRBJ2-5; 14 bases map to TRBD2. Germline V gives CDR1 SGHRS, CDR2 YFSETQ. The CDR3 length is 16 residues. The V gene end was trimmed by 0 bases and the J gene end by 4 bases; junction bases not matched to a gene: 2. CDR3 in DNA: TGCGCCAGCAGCTTGGGACTAGCGGGAGGGCTAGAGACCCAGTACTTC. Translating gives CASSLGLAGGLETQYF. The entire variable domain, with the rest obtained from reference TRBV5-1 and TRBJ2-5, is as follows: KAGVTQTPRYLIKTRGQQVTLSCSPISGHRSVSWYQQTPGQGLQFLFEYFSETQRNKGNFPGRFSGRQFSNSRSEMNVSTLELGDSALYLCASSLGLAGGLETQYFGPGTRLLVL.

This chain links TRBV6-2 or TRBV6-3 with TRBJ2-7; D may correspond to TRBD1 or TRBD2 (6 bases each). CDR3 length: 14 amino acids. Per germline, CDR1 MNHEY and CDR2 SVGEGT. V was shortened by 5 bases and J by 2 bases, with 13 bases between the two germline ends. CDR3 nucleotides: TGTGCCAGCAGTAACAGGGAGGTGCCCTACGAGCAGTACTTC. This codes for CASSNREVPYEQYF.

The chain joins TRBV5-5 to TRBJ1-2, with D possibly matching TRBD1 (5 bases). CDR3 length: 20 residues. Trimming pared 3 bases from V and 0 bases from J, leaving 27 bases between. Per germline, CDR1 SGHKS and CDR2 YYEKEE (reference sequence). CDR3 coding DNA: TGTGCCAGCAGCTCCGGAGGGACGGCTGGACTGGGAGGCACTAACTATGGCTACACCTTC. Translated: CASSSGGTAGLGGTNYGYTF.

The chain is built from TRBV2 and TRBJ1-2; TRBD1 aligns across 7 bases. The V and J ends lost 9 bases and 2 bases, in that order; junction bases with no gene match: 6. Per germline, CDR1 SNHLY and CDR2 FYNNEI. This CDR3 comprises 13 residues. The CDR3 region is CARADRENYGYTF. Here the CDR3 DNA reads TGTGCCAGAGCCGACAGGGAAAACTATGGCTACACCTTC.

The chain couples TRBV30 to TRBJ2-5, with 8 bases identical to TRBD2. The CDR3 has 16 residues. J was trimmed by 1 base and V by 4 bases; bases with no gene match: 11. The germline V gene encodes CDR1 GTSNPN and CDR2 SVGIG (reference sequence). In DNA form, the CDR3 reads TGTGCCTGGAATCGTCGCGGGGGGTCTCTCCAAGAGACCCAGTACTTC. Translating gives CAWNRRGGSLQETQYF.

The chain employs TRBV27 and TRBJ1-2; tentative D call: TRBD1 (5 bases). V lost 3 bases and J lost 8, with 16 bases in between. CDR3 length: 14 residues. CDR1 is MNHEY and CDR2 is SMNVEV in the germline V gene (reference sequence). DNA of the CDR3: TGTGCCAGCAGTTTGTCCGGGACTCCAACAGGCTACACCTTC. Protein product: CASSLSGTPTGYTF.

The genes are TRBV10-3 and TRBJ2-3, with unresolved D. The V gene lost 6 bases and the J gene lost 5 bases, with 6 bases spanning the gap. CDR3 size: 11 residues. In germline, CDR1 is ENHRY, CDR2 SYGVKD. CDR3 coding DNA: TGTGCCATCAGCCTTGGAGATACGCAGTATTTT. Residues: CAISLGDTQYF.

The rearrangement joins TRBV28 to TRBJ2-2; the D call may be TRBD1 or TRBD2 (6 bases each). This CDR3 comprises 13 residues. V lost 6 bases and J 7 bases, leaving 12 bases between the germline ends. Germline CDR1 and CDR2: MDHEN and SYDVKM. CDR3: CASREGVIGELFF. CDR3 bases: TGTGCCAGCAGGGAGGGGGTGATCGGGGAGCTGTTTTTT.

The chain couples TRBV19 to TRBJ2-4, with D hard to call. Germline assignment: CDR1 LNHDA and CDR2 SQIVND (reference sequence). The CDR3 covers 16 residues. The germline V and J ends were trimmed by 3 bases and 0 bases, with 12 bases remaining between them. DNA for the CDR3: TGTGCCAGTAGTATGAAAGGTTTACTAGCCAAAAACATTCAGTACTTC. Amino acids: CASSMKGLLAKNIQYF.

This rearrangement joins TRBV28 to TRBJ1-4, with 8 bases matching TRBD1. The CDR3 consists of 15 residues. The ends lost 6 bases at V and 3 bases at J; junction bases unmatched: 6. CDR1 and CDR2 from the germline V gene are MDHEN and SYDVKM. CDR3 DNA sequence: TGTGCCAGCAGGCACCAGGGGGCGTCTAATGAAAAACTGTTTTTT. This sequence encodes CASRHQGASNEKLFF.